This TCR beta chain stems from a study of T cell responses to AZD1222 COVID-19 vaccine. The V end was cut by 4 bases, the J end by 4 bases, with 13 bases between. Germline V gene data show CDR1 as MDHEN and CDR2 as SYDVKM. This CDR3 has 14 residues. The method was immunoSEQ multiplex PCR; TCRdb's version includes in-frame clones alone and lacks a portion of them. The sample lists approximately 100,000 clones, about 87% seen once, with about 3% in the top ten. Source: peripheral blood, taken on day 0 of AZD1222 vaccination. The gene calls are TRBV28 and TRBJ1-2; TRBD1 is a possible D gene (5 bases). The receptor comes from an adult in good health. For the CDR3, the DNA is TGTGCCAGCAGTTCTCCGGGACGGAGCTATGGCTACACCTTC. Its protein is CASSSPGRSYGYTF.